The text below deals with one T cell receptor beta chain. The sample originates from a study of shared T cell receptors in the human thymus. V lost 0 bases to trimming and J lost 1 base, with 10 bases between them. The CDR3 is 16 amino acids. In germline, CDR1 is LNHNV, CDR2 YYDKDF (reference sequence). Libraries were prepared by immunoSEQ multiplex PCR; TCRdb keeps only in-frame clonotypes and omits some of them. The sample yields almost 550,000 clones, approximately 80% seen once. The sample was also linked to a second study, of human thymus T cells. From that study: Thymic and blood repertoires appeared to display a bias in their usage of V and J genes.

This sequence joins TRBV15 and TRBJ1-5, with D uncertain. This sequence was found in a boy in the first two years of life with a congenital heart defect. Sequencing was carried out using thymocytes. CDR3 coding DNA: TGTGCCACCAGCAGAGATTACGGGGTCAGCAATCAGCCCCAGCATTTT. It codes for CATSRDYGVSNQPQHF.